A selection of T cell receptor beta chains follows, all from one sample in a study of T cells after posttransplantation cyclophosphamide. Clones were read by immunoSEQ multiplex PCR, and TCRdb kept only the in-frame ones, dropping some. The data contain around 17,000 clones, around nine tenths of them singletons. The source material was CD4+ T cells sorted from blood, sampled after allogeneic stem cell transplant with posttransplant cyclophosphamide. The receptors here all came from a male patient between 60 and 69 years old who received an allogeneic stem cell transplant from a related donor and was CMV-positive. Among the T cells, some may be from the graft donor. The CDR3 runs from the conserved cysteine through the conserved F or W. Each record gives: D gene, clone size, V gene, J gene, CDR3 length, CDR3 protein, CDR3 DNA. The D gene is left open where the match is weak. Clone size is shown for a subset of rows, as once, few, many or a class of expanded clone.

NA	NA	TRBV25-1	TRBJ1-6	14	CASSVGGNISPLHF	TGTGCCAGCAGTGTGGGGGGGAACATTTCACCCCTCCACTTT
NA	NA	TRBV28	TRBJ2-3	11	CASTSRDTQYF	TGTGCCAGCACCTCGAGGGATACGCAGTATTTT
NA	NA	TRBV28	TRBJ2-3	13	CASSSPSPDTQYF	TGTGCCAGCAGCTCTCCTAGCCCAGATACGCAGTATTTT
NA	NA	TRBV7-9	TRBJ1-6	16	CASSPGKSSYNSPLHF	TGTGCCAGCAGTCCAGGGAAAAGCTCCTATAATTCCCCCCTCCACTTT
TRBD1	NA	TRBV11-2	TRBJ1-5	15	CASSMGTGGNQPQHF	TGTGCCAGCAGCATGGGGACAGGGGGGAATCAGCCCCAGCATTTT
TRBD1	NA	TRBV19	TRBJ2-7	14	CASSMGQGGYEQYF	TGTGCCAGTAGTATGGGACAGGGGGGCTACGAGCAGTACTTC
TRBD1	NA	TRBV4-3	TRBJ1-2	16	CASSQWTGGSNYGYTF	TGCGCCAGCAGCCAGTGGACAGGGGGCTCCAACTATGGCTACACCTTC
TRBD2	NA	TRBV5-4	TRBJ2-3	18	CASSRRGTSGGAGDTQYF	TGTGCCAGCAGCAGGCGGGGGACTAGCGGGGGGGCTGGAGATACGCAGTATTTT
NA	NA	TRBV7-9	TRBJ2-5	15	CASSPTGGFEETQYF	TGTGCCAGCAGCCCGACCGGGGGATTTGAGGAGACCCAGTACTTC
TRBD2	NA	TRBV27	TRBJ2-2	16	CASSFRLAGYTGELFF	TGTGCCAGCAGTTTCCGCCTAGCGGGTTACACCGGGGAGCTGTTTTTT
NA	once	TRBV2	TRBJ1-4	15	CASTQTGKASEKLFF	TGTGCCAGCACTCAAACAGGGAAAGCAAGTGAAAAACTGTTTTTT
NA	NA	TRBV20-1	TRBJ2-7	11	CSAYLNYEQYF	TGCAGTGCCTACCTGAACTACGAGCAGTACTTC
NA	NA	TRBV20-1	TRBJ2-7	11	CSARDPYEQYF	TGCAGTGCTAGAGACCCTTACGAGCAGTACTTC
NA	once	TRBV28	TRBJ2-2	15	CASRTGQSNTGELFF	TGTGCCAGCAGGACCGGACAGTCGAACACCGGGGAGCTGTTTTTT
TRBD2	NA	TRBV10-2	TRBJ2-3	16	CASSEASGAIADTQYF	TGCGCCAGCAGTGAGGCTAGCGGGGCCATAGCAGATACGCAGTATTTT
TRBD2	NA	TRBV7-3	TRBJ2-3	15	CASSNLAGGPDTQYF	TGTGCCAGCAGCAACCTAGCGGGGGGGCCGGATACGCAGTATTTT
TRBD1	NA	TRBV7-3	TRBJ1-5	17	CASSLKGQGVEAEPQHF	TGTGCCAGCAGCTTAAAGGGACAGGGCGTTGAAGCGGAGCCCCAGCATTTT
TRBD1	NA	TRBV15	TRBJ1-5	16	CATSRGQGGLNQPQHF	TGTGCCACCAGCCGCGGACAGGGAGGGCTTAATCAGCCCCAGCATTTT
TRBD1	NA	TRBV5-1	TRBJ2-1	19	CASSYFLGTARGYYNEQFF	TGCGCCAGCAGCTACTTCCTCGGGACAGCCCGAGGGTACTACAATGAGCAGTTCTTC
TRBD2	NA	TRBV5-4	TRBJ2-3	16	CASSPGTSAYTDTQYF	TGTGCCAGCAGCCCGGGGACTAGCGCCTACACAGATACGCAGTATTTT
TRBD2	NA	TRBV15	TRBJ2-1	13	CATSLAVNNEQFF	TGTGCCACCAGCCTAGCGGTGAACAATGAGCAGTTCTTC
TRBD1	NA	TRBV5-1	TRBJ2-5	16	CASGSQGPDWFETQYF	TGCGCCAGCGGATCACAGGGGCCGGACTGGTTCGAGACCCAGTACTTC
TRBD1	NA	TRBV4-2	TRBJ1-2	16	CASSLAARDRDYGYTF	TGTGCCAGCAGCCTAGCCGCCCGAGACAGGGATTATGGCTACACCTTC
TRBD2	NA	TRBV19	TRBJ2-5	18	CASSPHHSLADNQETQYF	TGTGCCAGTAGTCCTCACCACTCCCTAGCGGACAACCAAGAGACCCAGTACTTC
TRBD2	NA	TRBV28	TRBJ2-7	14	CASSLAGETYEQYF	TGTGCCAGCAGTTTAGCGGGGGAGACCTACGAGCAGTACTTC
NA	once	TRBV6-1	TRBJ1-1	14	CASSVETVNTEAFF	TGTGCCAGCAGTGTCGAGACAGTGAACACTGAAGCTTTCTTT
NA	NA	TRBV18	TRBJ1-5	14	CASSFWHSNQPQHF	TGTGCCAGCTCTTTCTGGCATAGCAATCAGCCCCAGCATTTT
TRBD1	NA	TRBV19	TRBJ2-6	17	CASREDRTGAGANVLTF	TGTGCCAGTAGAGAGGACAGGACTGGCGCTGGGGCCAACGTCCTGACTTTC
NA	NA	TRBV2	TRBJ2-3	16	CASSDLMQGGTDTQYF	TGTGCCAGCAGTGATCTCATGCAGGGGGGTACAGATACGCAGTATTTT
TRBD1	NA	TRBV28	TRBJ2-5	20	CASSFHPTLRRDRVSETQYF	TGTGCCAGCAGTTTTCATCCCACTCTCCGCCGGGACAGGGTGTCAGAGACCCAGTACTTC
TRBD1	NA	TRBV4-3	TRBJ2-2	19	CASSQWYRSTGVNTGELFF	TGCGCCAGCAGCCAATGGTACCGTTCGACAGGGGTGAACACCGGGGAGCTGTTTTTT
NA	NA	TRBV5-4	TRBJ1-2	15	CASSGIVRDGYGYTF	TGTGCCAGCAGCGGAATTGTCAGGGATGGCTATGGCTACACCTTC
TRBD2	once	TRBV6-1	TRBJ2-3	16	CASREAGGGSKDTQYF	TGTGCCAGCAGGGAAGCGGGGGGTGGCTCAAAAGATACGCAGTATTTT
NA	NA	TRBV28	TRBJ1-2	13	CASSLTSNYGYTF	TGTGCCAGCAGTTTAACATCCAACTATGGCTACACCTTC
NA	NA	TRBV28	TRBJ2-2	14	CASSPPRGTGELFF	TGTGCCAGCAGCCCCCCCCGGGGGACCGGGGAGCTGTTTTTT
TRBD2	NA	TRBV18	TRBJ2-3	15	CASSPSAGGADTQYF	TGTGCCAGCTCACCATCCGCGGGGGGGGCAGATACGCAGTATTTT